This TCR beta chain was sequenced during a study of shared clonotypes between healthy human individuals. Study-wide points: Limitation of the genetic and exposure-history diversity represented came from the few donors.

Here immunoSEQ multiplex PCR was the method, and the copy in TCRdb shows in-frame clones only, minus some. The sample lists fewer than 600,000 clones, 75% to 85% occurring once. The sample holds a few counts of this clone. As yet, its antigen is unknown. Trimming cost V 3 bases and J 0 bases; bases outside gene matches: 11. This CDR3 comprises 17 residues. The V gene's germline CDR1 is SGHTA and CDR2 FQGNSA. The chain recombines TRBV7-2 with TRBJ2-7; the match to TRBD2 covers 7 bases. The sequence was collected from a woman between 40 and 55 years old in good health. Some clones in this sample may be carry-over from other donors' samples. Sequenced input: PBMCs. The CDR3 DNA follows: TGTGCCAGCAGCTTTTCGGGCCGCGGGAGTTCCTCCTACGAGCAGTACTTC. Translated, it gives CASSFSGRGSSSYEQYF.